The 17 T cell receptor beta chains listed next were all sequenced from one sample in a study of cytomegalovirus exposure and HLA in healthy donors. Primers included in the PCR were 60 Vbeta and 13 Jbeta primers. Clones were read by immunoSEQ multiplex PCR, and TCRdb kept only the in-frame ones, dropping some. This sample has under 150,000 clones, with about 82% found just once. The sample consisted of PBMCs. Receptor source: a boy aged 5-17 years in good health and CMV-seronegative.

V usage is TRBV19 and J usage is TRBJ2-6; D not resolved. Germline V gene sequence: CDR1 LNHDA, CDR2 SQIVND (reference sequence). The V end was cut by 7 bases, the J end by 4 bases, with 11 bases between. The CDR3 has 14 amino acids. DNA of the CDR3: TGTGCCAGTACCAACACCCCCGGGGCCAACGTCCTGACTTTC. Translation gives CASTNTPGANVLTF. The full variable domain, completed using reference TRBV19 and TRBJ2-6, is DGGITQSPKYLFRKEGQNVTLSCEQNLNHDAMYWYRQDPGQGLRLIYYSQIVNDFQKGDIAEGYSVSREKKESFPLTVTSAQKNPTAFYLCASTNTPGANVLTFGAGSRLTVL.

This clone showed up just a few times. The J gene is TRBJ1-6, the V gene TRBV30; 7 bases line up with TRBD1. This CDR3 contains 16 residues. V dropped 2 bases and J dropped 7; count of bases not matched to a gene: 11. Per germline, CDR1 GTSNPN and CDR2 SVGIG (reference sequence). CDR3 sequence reads: CAWSPSPDRPNSPLHF. The CDR3 nucleotides read TGTGCCTGGAGTCCCTCACCGGACAGGCCAAATTCACCCCTCCACTTT.

The V call is TRBV7-2, the J call TRBJ2-5, with 8 bases lining up with TRBD2. The V gene's germline CDR1 is SGHTA and CDR2 FQGNSA. The V and J ends lost 1 base and 4 bases, in that order; junction bases with no gene match: 8. CDR3 length: 16 residues. CDR3 loop: CASSLETWAGGETQYF. As DNA, the CDR3 is TGTGCCAGCAGCTTAGAGACGTGGGCGGGAGGAGAGACCCAGTACTTC. Looking up the rest from reference TRBV7-2 and TRBJ2-5 gives the full variable domain: GAGVSQSPSNKVTEKGKDVELRCDPISGHTALYWYRQSLGQGLEFLIYFQGNSAPDKSGLPSDRFSAERTGGSVSTLTIQRTQQEDSAVYLCASSLETWAGGETQYFGPGTRLLVL.

This clone was counted between two and nine times. This chain connects TRBV5-1 to TRBJ2-7; possible D gene TRBD2, 5 bases. Germline assignment: CDR1 SGHRS and CDR2 YFSETQ. Trimming left V 0 bases short and J 5 bases short, with 15 bases between. The CDR3 sequence is 15 residues long. CDR3 loop: CASSLEAVGSDEQYF. CDR3 bases: TGCGCCAGCAGCTTGGAAGCGGTGGGGAGCGACGAGCAGTACTTC.

V and J are TRBV5-6 and TRBJ1-2, with D possibly TRBD1 on 6 matching bases. Looked up from germline, CDR1 is SGHDT and CDR2 is YYEEEE. This CDR3 is built from 13 residues. The V end was cut by 0 bases, the J end by 6 bases, with 9 bases between. CDR3 region: CASSLEAGDGYTF. In nucleotides, the CDR3 is TGTGCCAGCAGCTTGGAGGCAGGGGATGGCTACACCTTC.

The rearrangement joins TRBV30 to TRBJ2-1, with 9 bases aligning to TRBD2. Trimming took 5 bases from V and 8 from J; bases not matched to a gene: 7. CDR3 size: 13 residues. The germline V gene has CDR1 GTSNPN and CDR2 SVGIG (reference sequence). The CDR3, as DNA: TGTGCCTGGTTATTAGCGGGAGAGCATGAGCAGTTCTTC. Protein product: CAWLLAGEHEQFF.

This clone occurred once. The rearrangement joins TRBV27 to TRBJ2-7, with 8 bases that match TRBD2. The CDR3 sequence is 16 residues long. The germline V gene encodes CDR1 MNHEY and CDR2 SMNVEV (reference sequence). The J segment lost 0 bases and the V segment lost 3 bases, leaving 7 bases of the junction unmatched. Here the CDR3 reads CASSFRAGDTSYEQYF. CDR3 nucleotides: TGTGCCAGCAGTTTCCGAGCGGGAGATACCTCCTACGAGCAGTACTTC.

Turning to this clone: The same CDR3 can be traced to other DNA sequences in this sample. The chain links TRBV6-1 to TRBJ1-1, with 7 bases identical to TRBD1. J gave up 2 bases and V 6 bases, and 9 bases lay outside the gene matches. This CDR3 contains 15 residues. Germline lookup yields CDR1 MNHNS and CDR2 SASEGT. The CDR3 coding sequence is TGTGCCAGCAGCGATCCTCAGGGGGGAAACACTGAAGCTTTCTTT. Its translation is CASSDPQGGNTEAFF.

V and J are TRBV15 and TRBJ2-7, with 9 bases identical to TRBD2. This CDR3 has 15 residues. Losses at the gene ends were 0 bases for V and 5 bases for J; bases not matched to a gene: 5. Germline values: CDR1 LNHNV, CDR2 YYDKDF (reference sequence). CDR3 DNA: TGTGCCACCAGCAGAGATCAGCGGGAGGTTGACGAGCAGTACTTC. Its translation is CATSRDQREVDEQYF.

This clone was observed a few times. This rearrangement joins TRBV7-2 to TRBJ1-1; the D is unclear. The CDR3 is 13 residues long. V shed 5 bases and J shed 8 bases, with 15 bases lying between them. The V gene's germline CDR1 is SGHTA and CDR2 FQGNSA. CDR3 region: CASSLGPLAEAFF. DNA for the CDR3: TGTGCCAGCAGCCTGGGCCCCCTGGCAGAAGCTTTCTTT. Complete variable domain (other parts from reference TRBV7-2 and TRBJ1-1): GAGVSQSPSNKVTEKGKDVELRCDPISGHTALYWYRQSLGQGLEFLIYFQGNSAPDKSGLPSDRFSAERTGGSVSTLTIQRTQQEDSAVYLCASSLGPLAEAFFGQGTRLTVV.

This chain links TRBV2 with TRBJ1-3; 12 positions match TRBD1. CDR3 length: 16 amino acids. V was clipped by 9 bases and J by 1 base; unmatched bases: 7. Germline V gene data show CDR1 as SNHLY and CDR2 as FYNNEI. Here the CDR3 reads CARQGTGGRSGNTIYF. CDR3 DNA sequence: TGTGCCAGACAAGGGACAGGGGGCAGGTCTGGAAACACCATATATTTT.

V and J are TRBV9 and TRBJ1-5, with 8 bases lining up with TRBD1. The length of the CDR3 is 13 residues. Germline CDR1 reads SGDLS; CDR2 reads YYNGEE. V lost 3 bases, J lost 9 bases, and 5 bases stayed unmatched. The CDR3 spells CASSAPGGGPQHF. The CDR3 nucleotides read TGTGCCAGCAGCGCACCAGGGGGCGGGCCCCAGCATTTT.

This clone was seen a few times. The rearrangement joins TRBV5-4 to TRBJ1-4; 7 bases map to TRBD1. V shed 0 bases and J 5 bases; nucleotides not matched to a gene: 1. The CDR3 has 14 amino acids. Germline V gene sequence: CDR1 SGHNT, CDR2 YYREEE (reference sequence). CDR3 nucleotides: TGTGCCAGCAGCTTGGGAGGGGGCAATGAAAAACTGTTTTTT. Residues: CASSLGGGNEKLFF.

The chain couples TRBV6-5 to TRBJ2-7, with a possible D match to TRBD2 (5 bases). Trimming left V 4 bases short and J 6 bases short, with 16 bases between. In germline, CDR1 is MNHEY, CDR2 SVGAGI. The CDR3 runs to 14 residues. The CDR3 loop reads CASSWTRGRSEQYF. Here the CDR3 DNA reads TGTGCCAGCAGTTGGACGAGAGGGAGAAGCGAGCAGTACTTC.

The chain links TRBV7-9 to TRBJ2-1, with 8 bases fitting TRBD2. Per germline, CDR1 SEHNR and CDR2 FQNEAQ (reference sequence). With 5 bases clipped from V and 0 bases from J, the junction kept 3 bases outside the gene matches. This CDR3 region has 15 residues. The CDR3 loop reads CASSVSGASYNEQFF. The CDR3 bases are TGTGCCAGCAGCGTTAGCGGGGCCTCCTACAATGAGCAGTTCTTC.

The V call is TRBV11-3, the J call TRBJ2-2; TRBD2 matches at 7 bases. Trimming took 7 bases from V and 4 from J; bases not matched to a gene: 6. Germline-derived CDR1 and CDR2 are SGHNT and YENEEA. The CDR3 spans 14 residues. The CDR3 DNA follows: TGTGCCAGCATCGGCGGGAGTTCCACCGGGGAGCTGTTTTTT. Translated: CASIGGSSTGELFF.

The chain recombines TRBV19 with TRBJ1-2; 10 bases align to TRBD1. The length of the CDR3 is 15 residues. V trimming: 7 bases; J trimming: 4 bases; junction bases outside the gene matches: 9. Germline V gene lookup returns CDR1 LNHDA and CDR2 SQIVND (reference sequence). The CDR3 DNA follows: TGTGCCAGTATGAGGACAGGGGGTTCGGGCTATGGCTACACCTTC. Protein: CASMRTGGSGYGYTF.